This T cell receptor beta chain was recovered during a study of T-cell memory formation after mild COVID-19. From 5'RACE with constant-segment primers came TCR alpha and TCR beta cDNA libraries that carried sample barcodes and UMIs. One entry per CDR3 protein results from TCRdb running MiXCR on the 5' RACE reads. This sample has some 330,000 distinct CDR3 sequences, with 20% to 25% found just once. CDR3 length: 15 amino acids. Trimming cost V 5 bases and J 5 bases; bases outside gene matches: 11. Germline V gene lookup returns CDR1 MNHEY and CDR2 SMNVEV (reference sequence). A word on this clonotype: Its antigen is undetermined.

Whole-study findings and limits: Clones contracting over day 15 to 85 were CD4/CD8 balanced, with later expanders leaning CD4+. For contracting clones, CD4+ ones sat mainly in CM and EM, CD8+ in EMRA.

The TCR sequence derives from an adult woman who had mild COVID-19 (a few samples of this study predate the infection). Cell type and time point are not known. V gene TRBV27 combines with J gene TRBJ2-7; 8 bases are shared with TRBD2. Sequencing input: PBMCs or a T cell subset sorted from them (not recorded which). The DNA of the CDR3 is TGTGCCAGCAGTCCTACTCGCGGGAGGATCCACGAGCAGTACTTC. Translation: CASSPTRGRIHEQYF.